This T cell receptor (beta chain) was recorded in a study of T cell repertoires in cytomegalovirus infection. Overall study: Shared public TCR beta signatures pointed to both CMV infection and a matching HLA type.

This clonotype occurred many times. Its antigen remains unidentified. This CDR3 has 14 amino acids. Per germline, CDR1 MNHEY and CDR2 SVGEGT. V trimming: 6 bases; J trimming: 10 bases; junction bases outside the gene matches: 8. MiXCR, applied by TCRdb to the reads, yields one record per CDR3 protein. The data contain about 130,000 distinct CDR3 sequences, about 24% of them singletons. Study-wide results and limits: Cumulative frequency (of public TCR beta family members) identified carriers of CMV plus the relevant HLA. The ex vivo response was dominated by HLA-C-restricted CMV-specific TCR beta clonotypes.

The specimen sequenced was PBMCs, sequenced either directly or after in vitro stimulation (not recorded which). This chain uses TRBV6-2 or TRBV6-3 with TRBJ1-6, with 8 bases matching TRBD1. This sequence originates from a human donor in good health (CMV status not recorded). Some clones in this sample may be carry-over from other donors' samples. As DNA, the CDR3 is TGTGCCAGCAGCGACCCGGGACAGGCATCACCCCTCCACTTT. This codes for CASSDPGQASPLHF.